This is a list of T cell receptor beta chains from one sample in a study of T cell repertoires in ileal Crohn's disease. The repertoire was sequenced with immunoSEQ multiplex PCR; TCRdb's copy has only in-frame clones and lacks some. This sample has 5,000 to 6,500 clones, with approximately 85% found just once. Material: ileal tissue. Receptors originate from an adult with Crohn's disease. Each CDR3 is given with its conserved first and last residue. D genes are given only for firm matches. Clone size is shown for a subset of rows, as once, few, many or a class of expanded clone.

cdr3_nt cdr3_aa j_call clone_size v_call d_call
TGTGCCAGTAGTACCATGCGGGGTGAAGCTTTCTTT CASSTMRGEAFF TRBJ1-1 - TRBV19 -
TGTGCCAGCAGCTTAAGTAGCGGGGGGGGTTTGTCAAATGAGCAGTTCTTC CASSLSSGGGLSNEQFF TRBJ2-1 - TRBV5-4 TRBD2
TGTGCCAGCTGCCGGGGGAACGAAAAACTGTTTTTT CASCRGNEKLFF TRBJ1-4 - TRBV6-1 -
TGTGCCAGCAGCTTAGAAGGGACTAGCGGTGCCTACCAAGAGACCCAGTACTTC CASSLEGTSGAYQETQYF TRBJ2-5 - TRBV11-2 TRBD2
TGTGCCAGCAGTGAAGCGGCTTATAAATCACCCCTCCACTTT CASSEAAYKSPLHF TRBJ1-6 hyperexpanded TRBV6-1 -
TGTGCCGGAAAAGAGGCGGGAGACACCGGGGAGCTGTTTTTT CAGKEAGDTGELFF TRBJ2-2 once TRBV19 TRBD2
TGCGCCAGCAGCCAAGAAAGGGGACTAGCGGGGGGTATAGATACGCAGTATTTT CASSQERGLAGGIDTQYF TRBJ2-3 once TRBV4-1 TRBD2
TGCGCCAGCAGATTACAGGGGGCAAAGGAAAAACTGTTTTTT CASRLQGAKEKLFF TRBJ1-4 - TRBV5-1 TRBD1
TGTGCCACCAGCAGAGATCGTGCACTACAGGGGACGGAGGCTTTCTTT CATSRDRALQGTEAFF TRBJ1-1 - TRBV15 TRBD1
TGCGCCAGCAGCTCCCCTCAGGGCAGGGTAAACACTGAAGCTTTCTTT CASSSPQGRVNTEAFF TRBJ1-1 - TRBV4-3 -
TGTGCCAGCAGTACAGACAGGACGGGCAAAAACATTCAGTACTTC CASSTDRTGKNIQYF TRBJ2-4 - TRBV27 -
TGTGCCAGCAGCTTAAGGACAGGGACCCTTAATGAAAAACTGTTTTTT CASSLRTGTLNEKLFF TRBJ1-4 - TRBV7-9 TRBD1
TGTGCCAGCAGCCACAGGTCCCGTGAAGAGACCCAGTACTTC CASSHRSREETQYF TRBJ2-5 once TRBV7-2 -
TGTGCCAGCAAACTCGACTCGAACACTGAAGCTTTCTTT CASKLDSNTEAFF TRBJ1-1 - TRBV6-1 -
TGCGCCAGCAGCCTAGATTCGGCGGGGACCCTCTCAGCTGGCTACACCTTC CASSLDSAGTLSAGYTF TRBJ1-2 - TRBV4-1 -
TGCAGCGTGGGGGCGCAGGGGGGCTACGAGCAGTACTTC CSVGAQGGYEQYF TRBJ2-7 - TRBV29-1 -
TGTGCCAGCTCACCTCAGCGGTTCGATGAGCAGTTCTTC CASSPQRFDEQFF TRBJ2-1 - TRBV18 -
TGTGCCAGCAATACCGGCGGGGGGGGATCAGATACGCAGTATTTT CASNTGGGGSDTQYF TRBJ2-3 - TRBV5-4 TRBD2
TGCAGCGCCAGACAGGGATCAGATGGCTACACCTTC CSARQGSDGYTF TRBJ1-2 - TRBV29-1 TRBD1
TGTGCCAGCAGTGAAGCGCTTGACAGTTTCTACGAGCAGTACTTC CASSEALDSFYEQYF TRBJ2-7 - TRBV6-1 -
TGTGCCAGCAGCTTGGGGGGACTAGCGGGGGGAGAGACCCAGTACTTC CASSLGGLAGGETQYF TRBJ2-5 - TRBV5-4 TRBD2
TGTGCCAGCAGCGAGGGAAGCTCTGGGGCCAACGTCCTGACTTTC CASSEGSSGANVLTF TRBJ2-6 - TRBV5-4 -
TGTGCCAGCAGCCCGGACAGAAATTCACCCCTCCACTTT CASSPDRNSPLHF TRBJ1-6 - TRBV7-3 -
TGTGCCAGCAGCTTAGACAGGGGCAATGAGCAGTTCTTC CASSLDRGNEQFF TRBJ2-1 - TRBV13 TRBD1
TGTGCCAGCAGCTTGGAGACTAGATGGGAGACCCAGTACTTC CASSLETRWETQYF TRBJ2-5 - TRBV5-4 -
TGTGCCAGCAGCCTTGGACAGGTCACGCCTTTCTTT CASSLGQVTPFF TRBJ1-1 - TRBV2 TRBD1
TGCGCCAGCAGTCAATCATCGGGTTTAAGCAATCAGCCCCAGCATTTT CASSQSSGLSNQPQHF TRBJ1-5 - TRBV23-1 -
TGTGCCTCGAGCCCAGGGCGCACTGAAGCTTTCTTT CASSPGRTEAFF TRBJ1-1 - TRBV30 -
TGTGCCAGCAGTTGGACACAGAACACTGAAGCTTTCTTT CASSWTQNTEAFF TRBJ1-1 - TRBV2 -
TGTGCCACCCAGCAGGGGGCGGGCACCGGGGAGCTGTTTTTT CATQQGAGTGELFF TRBJ2-2 - TRBV7-3 TRBD1
TGCGCCAGCAACCGGGACATGACCTCTGGGGCCAACGTCCTGACTTTC CASNRDMTSGANVLTF TRBJ2-6 - TRBV5-1 -
TGTGCCAGCAGCCGGGACAGGCTAGCCGGGGAGCTGTTTTTT CASSRDRLAGELFF TRBJ2-2 - TRBV7-6 TRBD1
TGCGCCAGCAGCTTAGACAGGGGGCGCGTAGCTTTCTTT CASSLDRGRVAFF TRBJ1-1 - TRBV5-1 TRBD1
TGTGCCATCAGTGCCGGGACAGCGAACACCGGGGAGCTGTTTTTT CAISAGTANTGELFF TRBJ2-2 - TRBV10-3 TRBD1
TGTGCCTGGGAAGCCCGGCCGCTAGTCAATGAGCAGTTCTTC CAWEARPLVNEQFF TRBJ2-1 - TRBV30 -
TGTGCCAGCAGTTTCCAGGGGCGCGGCAATGAGCAATTCTTC CASSFQGRGNEQFF TRBJ2-1 - TRBV28 -
TGTGCCAGCCCGGCGGGGGCCGTAGGCTACGAGCAGTACTTC CASPAGAVGYEQYF TRBJ2-7 few TRBV6-1 -
TGTGCCATCACGGTAGGAGTCAACACTGAAGCTTTCTTT CAITVGVNTEAFF TRBJ1-1 few TRBV10-3 -
TGCAGCGTTGTGGGACATCTGAACACTGAAGCTTTCTTT CSVVGHLNTEAFF TRBJ1-1 - TRBV29-1 -
TGTGCCAGCAGTTACTCTGGGGCTACTGGAAACACCATATATTTT CASSYSGATGNTIYF TRBJ1-3 - TRBV6-5 -
TGTGCCAGCAGCTCCTGGAGGGTCGAAAAGGGCTACACCTTC CASSSWRVEKGYTF TRBJ1-2 - TRBV5-6 -
TGTGCCAGCGGGTGGGCAAGTGAGCAGTTCTTC CASGWASEQFF TRBJ2-1 - TRBV28 -
TGTGCCTGGAGTGCGGGGTACAATGAGCAGTTCTTC CAWSAGYNEQFF TRBJ2-1 - TRBV30 -
TGTGCCATCAGCCAACAGGCCGCGAACACTGAAGCTTTCTTT CAISQQAANTEAFF TRBJ1-1 - TRBV10-3 -